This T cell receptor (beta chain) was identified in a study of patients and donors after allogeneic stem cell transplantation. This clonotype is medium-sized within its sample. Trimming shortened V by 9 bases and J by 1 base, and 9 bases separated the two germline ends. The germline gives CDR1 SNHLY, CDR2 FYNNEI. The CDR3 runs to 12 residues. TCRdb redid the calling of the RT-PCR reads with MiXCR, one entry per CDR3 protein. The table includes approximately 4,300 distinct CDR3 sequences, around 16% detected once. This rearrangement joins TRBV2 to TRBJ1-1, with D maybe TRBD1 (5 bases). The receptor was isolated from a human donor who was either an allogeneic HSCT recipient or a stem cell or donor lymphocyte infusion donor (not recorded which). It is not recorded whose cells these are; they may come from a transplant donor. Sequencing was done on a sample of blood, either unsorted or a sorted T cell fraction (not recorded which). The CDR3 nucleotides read TGTGCCAGAGGGACCGAGAACACTGAAGCTTTCTTT. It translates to CARGTENTEAFF.